Listed here are 8 T cell receptor beta chains from one sample, sequenced in a study of T-cell reconstitution after alpha-beta-depleted transplantation in children. As it was prepared, the TCRbeta library received unique molecular identifiers. MiXCR, applied by TCRdb to the PCR reads, yields one record per CDR3 protein. The repertoire holds fewer than 250,000 distinct CDR3 sequences, with around a sixth as singletons. Sequencing used PBMCs, mostly from graft donor cells, obtained 360 days after TCRalphabeta/CD19-depleted stem cell transplant. The receptors were sampled from a male patient between 2 and 15 years old who had a stem cell transplant for acute lymphoblastic leukemia, so the T cells may come from the graft donor.

This chain joins TRBV12-3 or TRBV12-4 and TRBJ2-1; D unclear. CDR3 length: 16 amino acids. Trimming cost V 1 base and J 4 bases, with 14 bases left between them. Here the CDR3 DNA reads TGTGCCAGCAGTTTAGAACGAAGCAGCATGTACAATGAGCAGTTCTTC. This translates into CASSLERSSMYNEQFF.

This clonotype was seen only a few times. The chain couples TRBV28 to TRBJ2-7, with D possibly TRBD1 on 6 matching bases. Between the trimmed V and J ends, which lost 6 bases and 7 bases, there was a span of 22 bases. The germline V gene has CDR1 MDHEN and CDR2 SYDVKM. The CDR3 has 15 amino acids. CDR3 DNA sequence: TGTGCCAGCAGCGACCTTGTTGCCCCGGACAGTGAGCAGTACTTC. Translating it yields CASSDLVAPDSEQYF.

The J gene is TRBJ2-1, the V gene TRBV5-5; unclear D gene. There are 16 residues in the CDR3. Germline V CDR1 and CDR2: SGHKS, YYEKEE (reference sequence). Trimming left V 0 bases short and J 8 bases short, with 18 bases between. For the CDR3, the DNA is TGTGCCAGCAGCTTGGCAATTTCCTCCGATGGCGATGAGCAGTTCTTC. It translates to CASSLAISSDGDEQFF.

The chain links TRBV28 to TRBJ2-1; 12 nucleotides agree with TRBD2. The CDR3 loop spans 18 amino acids. With 6 bases clipped from V and 0 bases from J, the junction kept 9 bases outside the gene matches. Germline V gene lookup returns CDR1 MDHEN and CDR2 SYDVKM. The CDR3 sequence is CASRTSGGSDPSYNEQFF. The CDR3 DNA is TGTGCCAGCAGGACTAGCGGGGGCTCCGATCCCTCCTACAATGAGCAGTTCTTC. The full variable domain, in which reference TRBV28 and TRBJ2-1 provide the parts outside the CDR3, is DVKVTQSSRYLVKRTGEKVFLECVQDMDHENMFWYRQDPGLGLRLIYFSYDVKMKEKGDIPEGYSVSREKKERFSLILESASTNQTSMYLCASRTSGGSDPSYNEQFFGPGTRLTVL.

This clonotype was observed many times. The chain is built from TRBV6-1 and TRBJ2-3, with TRBD2 identical over 9 bases. V was clipped by 6 bases and J by 9 bases; unmatched bases: 10. Germline V gene sequence: CDR1 MNHNS, CDR2 SASEGT. CDR3 length equals 14 residues. The CDR3 coding sequence is TGTGCCAGCAGGTTTCTAGCGGGGAGTCGAACGCAGTATTTT. Protein: CASRFLAGSRTQYF.

This chain connects TRBV20-1 to TRBJ1-5; TRBD1 is a possible D gene (5 bases). The CDR3 is 14 residues long. Trimming removed 6 bases from V and 4 bases from J, with 16 bases in between. Germline assignment: CDR1 DFQATT and CDR2 SNEGSKA (reference sequence). The CDR3 DNA follows: TGCAGTGCATCCACAGGCCGGTTTAATCAGCCCCAGCATTTT. It is translated as CSASTGRFNQPQHF.

V and J are TRBV5-1 and TRBJ2-5; 9 positions agree with TRBD2. Germline V lookup: CDR1 SGHRS, CDR2 YFSETQ. The CDR3 runs to 14 residues. With V trimmed by 4 bases and J by 1 base, 2 bases remained unmatched. The CDR3 region has the DNA TGCGCCAGCAGCCAGGGACTAGCCCAAGAGACCCAGTACTTC. Translation gives CASSQGLAQETQYF.

A few counts support this clonotype. The chain employs TRBV21-1 and TRBJ1-5; the table's D call, TRBD1, was not checked against the DNA. TRBV21-1 is a pseudogene locus. The CDR3 extends over 14 amino acids. DNA for the CDR3: TGTGCCAGCAGCGGCCGGGACAACAATCAGCCCCAGCATTTT. It is translated as CASSGRDNNQPQHF.